The sequence of this TCR beta chain was determined in a study of early T cells in non-severe SARS-CoV-2 infection. This clonotype came up a few times. The antigen remains undetermined. This may stem from a read error, because a much larger clone lies one nucleotide away. The germline gives CDR1 DFQATT, CDR2 SNEGSKA (reference sequence). Between the trimmed V and J ends, which lost 8 bases and 3 bases, there was a span of 17 bases. There are 13 residues in the CDR3. The TCR library protocol was used to attach unique molecular identifiers. These identifiers were attached to individual cDNA molecules. TCRdb analysed the 5' RACE reads with MiXCR anew, one entry per CDR3 protein. The profile shows approximately 97,000 distinct CDR3 sequences, more than 9.5% of them singletons. Study conclusions and caveats: A preference for anti-spike CD8 responses marked VDJdb matching, which missed private and CD4 specificities.

This receptor was taken from an adult who was a healthcare worker with PCR-confirmed SARS-CoV-2 infection or an uninfected control (not recorded which). Specimen: whole blood, collected at baseline. The genes are TRBV20-1 and TRBJ2-7, with D possibly matching TRBD2 (5 bases). CDR3 sequence: CSPTRRRDYEQYF. The CDR3 region has the DNA TGCAGTCCAACGAGGAGACGGGACTACGAGCAGTACTTC.